This T cell receptor (beta chain) was sequenced for a study of blood T cell repertoires in COVID-19. V lost 3 bases and J 3 bases, leaving 8 bases between the germline ends. The CDR3 runs 13 residues. Germline V gene lookup returns CDR1 LNHDA and CDR2 SQIVND (reference sequence). Sequenced by immunoSEQ multiplex PCR; TCRdb stores in-frame clones only, minus some. The sample yields approximately 400,000 clones, more than 70% seen once. Sequencing was performed on peripheral blood. This receptor was obtained from a woman aged 50 to 60 with COVID-19, enrolled during active disease. The rearrangement links TRBV19 to TRBJ1-2; maybe TRBD1 (6 bases). The CDR3 region has the DNA TGTGCCAGTAGTATTGGACAGTACTATGGCTACACCTTC. It yields the protein CASSIGQYYGYTF.